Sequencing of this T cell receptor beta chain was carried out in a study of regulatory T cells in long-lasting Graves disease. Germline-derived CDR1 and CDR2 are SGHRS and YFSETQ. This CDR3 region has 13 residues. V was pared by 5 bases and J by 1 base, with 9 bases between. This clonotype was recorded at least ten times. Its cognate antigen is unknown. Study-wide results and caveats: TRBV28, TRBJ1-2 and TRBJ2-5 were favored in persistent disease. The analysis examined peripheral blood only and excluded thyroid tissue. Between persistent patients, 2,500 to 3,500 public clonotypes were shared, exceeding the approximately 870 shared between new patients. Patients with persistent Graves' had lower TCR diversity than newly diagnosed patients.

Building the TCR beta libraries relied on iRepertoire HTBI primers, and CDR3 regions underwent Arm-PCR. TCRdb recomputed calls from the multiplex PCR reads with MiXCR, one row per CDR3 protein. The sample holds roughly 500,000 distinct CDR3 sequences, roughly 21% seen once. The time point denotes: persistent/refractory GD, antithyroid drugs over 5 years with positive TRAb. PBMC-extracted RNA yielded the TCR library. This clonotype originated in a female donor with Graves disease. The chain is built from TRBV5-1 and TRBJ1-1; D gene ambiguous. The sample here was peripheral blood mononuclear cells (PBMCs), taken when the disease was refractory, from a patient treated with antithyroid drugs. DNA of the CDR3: TGCGCCAGCAGTCACACAACGAACACTGAAGCTTTCTTT. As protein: CASSHTTNTEAFF. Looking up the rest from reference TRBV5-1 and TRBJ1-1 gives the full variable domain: KAGVTQTPRYLIKTRGQQVTLSCSPISGHRSVSWYQQTPGQGLQFLFEYFSETQRNKGNFPGRFSGRQFSNSRSEMNVSTLELGDSALYLCASSHTTNTEAFFGQGTRLTVV.